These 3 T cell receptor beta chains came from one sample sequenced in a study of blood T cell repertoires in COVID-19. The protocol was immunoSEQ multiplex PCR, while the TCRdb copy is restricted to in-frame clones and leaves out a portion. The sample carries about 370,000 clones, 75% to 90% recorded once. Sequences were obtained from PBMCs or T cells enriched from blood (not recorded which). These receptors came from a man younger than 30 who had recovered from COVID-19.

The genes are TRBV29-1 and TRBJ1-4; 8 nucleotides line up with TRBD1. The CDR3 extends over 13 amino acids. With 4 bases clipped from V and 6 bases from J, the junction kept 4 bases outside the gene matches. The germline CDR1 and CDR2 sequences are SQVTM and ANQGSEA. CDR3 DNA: TGCAGCGTTGTTCTACAGGGGGATGAAAAACTGTTTTTT. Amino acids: CSVVLQGDEKLFF. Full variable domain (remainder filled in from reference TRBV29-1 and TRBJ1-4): SAVISQKPSRDICQRGTSLTIQCQVDSQVTMMFWYRQQPGQSLTLIATANQGSEATYESGFVIDKFPISRPNLTFSTLTVSNMSPEDSSIYLCSVVLQGDEKLFFGSGTQLSVL.

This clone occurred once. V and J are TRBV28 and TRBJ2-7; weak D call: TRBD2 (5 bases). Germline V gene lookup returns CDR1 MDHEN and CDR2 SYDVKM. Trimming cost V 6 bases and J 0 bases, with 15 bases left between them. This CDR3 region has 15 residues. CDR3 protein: CASSPPGLHSYEQYF. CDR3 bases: TGTGCCAGCAGCCCCCCCGGACTGCACTCCTACGAGCAGTACTTC. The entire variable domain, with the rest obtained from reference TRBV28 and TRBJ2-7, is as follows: DVKVTQSSRYLVKRTGEKVFLECVQDMDHENMFWYRQDPGLGLRLIYFSYDVKMKEKGDIPEGYSVSREKKERFSLILESASTNQTSMYLCASSPPGLHSYEQYFGPGTRLTVT.

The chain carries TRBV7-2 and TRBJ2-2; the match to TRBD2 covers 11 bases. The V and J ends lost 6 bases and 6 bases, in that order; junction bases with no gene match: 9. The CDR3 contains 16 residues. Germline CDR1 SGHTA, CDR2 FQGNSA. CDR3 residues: CASRPTSGSGAGELFF. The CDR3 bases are TGTGCCAGCAGACCTACTAGCGGGAGCGGCGCCGGGGAGCTGTTTTTT.